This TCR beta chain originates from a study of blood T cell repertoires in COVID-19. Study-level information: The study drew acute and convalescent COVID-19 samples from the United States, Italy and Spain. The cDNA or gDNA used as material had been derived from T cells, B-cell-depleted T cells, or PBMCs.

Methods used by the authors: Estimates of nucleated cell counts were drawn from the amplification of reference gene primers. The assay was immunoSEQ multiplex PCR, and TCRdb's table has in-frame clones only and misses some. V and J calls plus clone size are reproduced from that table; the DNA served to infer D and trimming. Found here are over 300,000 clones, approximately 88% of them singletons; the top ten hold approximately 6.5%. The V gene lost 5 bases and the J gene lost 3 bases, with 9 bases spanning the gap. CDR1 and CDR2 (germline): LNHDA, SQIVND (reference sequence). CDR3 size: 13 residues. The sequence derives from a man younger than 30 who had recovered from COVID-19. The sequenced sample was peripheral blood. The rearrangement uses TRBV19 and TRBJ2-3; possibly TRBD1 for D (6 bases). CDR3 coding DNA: TGTGCCAGTAGTTCAGGACAGACAGATACGCAGTATTTT. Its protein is CASSSGQTDTQYF.